These 3 T cell receptor beta chains came from one sample sequenced in a study of blood T cell repertoires in COVID-19. Here immunoSEQ multiplex PCR was the method, and the copy in TCRdb shows in-frame clones only, minus some. The repertoire holds around 300,000 clones, 89% seen once, with 0.94% in the top ten. The sequencing sample was made of peripheral blood. The origin of the receptors is a middle-aged woman who had recovered from COVID-19.

The chain combines TRBV6-1 with TRBJ1-4; D unresolved. The germline gives CDR1 MNHNS, CDR2 SASEGT. The CDR3 spans 16 residues. Trimming took 4 bases from V and 5 from J, leaving 17 bases between them. The CDR3 spells CASSVRPGMTNEKLFF. The CDR3 DNA reads TGTGCCAGCAGTGTCAGACCCGGGATGACCAATGAAAAACTGTTTTTT.

The chain uses TRBV28 and TRBJ1-6, with 10 bases matching TRBD1. This CDR3 has 18 residues. Trimming at V came to 2 bases and at J to 10 bases, leaving 14 bases not matched to a gene. Germline-derived CDR1 and CDR2 are MDHEN and SYDVKM. Written as DNA, the CDR3 is TGTGCCAGCAGTTTACTAGGGGACAGGGGCCCGGAAGACTCACCCCTCCACTTT. This translates into CASSLLGDRGPEDSPLHF.

The rearrangement joins TRBV2 to TRBJ2-1, with D perhaps TRBD2 (6 bases). CDR1 is SNHLY and CDR2 is FYNNEI in the germline V gene. The CDR3 has 13 amino acids. V lost 3 bases, J lost 8 bases, and 11 bases lay in between. Here the CDR3 reads CASSDLKRDEQFF. CDR3 DNA: TGTGCCAGCAGTGACCTGAAGCGGGATGAGCAGTTCTTC.